Reported below is one T cell receptor (beta chain). Treatment was busulfan-fludarabine conditioning, a marrow graft, and cyclophosphamide on days +3 and +4. The CDR3 loop spans 15 amino acids. The V gene's germline CDR1 is KGHSH and CDR2 LQKENI. Trimming cost V 3 bases and J 5 bases, with 17 bases left between them. Method: immunoSEQ multiplex PCR; TCRdb's copy keeps in-frame clones and lacks some. This sample has approximately 5,900 clones, with approximately 1.8% found just once. The data originate from a study of T cells after posttransplantation cyclophosphamide. The sequenced sample was PBMCs, obtained approximately 35 weeks after a stem cell transplant with posttransplant cyclophosphamide. This chain uses TRBV18 with TRBJ2-7, with D possibly being TRBD1 (6 bases). The origin of this receptor is a male patient aged 30 to 40 who received an allogeneic stem cell transplant from a related donor, was CMV-positive, and had no GVHD. Some T cells may be transferred from the graft donor. Written as DNA, the CDR3 is TGTGCCAGCTCACCTTCTAATGGGGGCCCTGACGAGCAGTACTTC. Translation: CASSPSNGGPDEQYF.